What follows is one T cell receptor (beta chain) and its context. The sample belongs to a study of radiation and T cells in renal cell carcinoma. Time point in this sample: baseline pretreatment blood. This sample's treatment: 15 Gy SBRT to primary tumor, nephrectomy 4 weeks later. The protocol was immunoSEQ multiplex PCR, while the TCRdb copy is restricted to in-frame clones and leaves out a portion. Of some 100,000 clones in the sample, approximately 83% were seen once. Deletions cut 0 bases from V and 4 bases from J, with 10 bases between. The germline gives CDR1 SGDLS, CDR2 YYNGEE. The CDR3 totals 14 residues.

The gene calls are TRBV9 and TRBJ1-2, with D possibly matching TRBD1 (6 bases). This clonotype was sampled from a man in his fifties or sixties with renal cell carcinoma. The specimen was blood, collected from a patient whose treatment included radiotherapy and nephrectomy. The CDR3 DNA follows: TGTGCCAGCAGCGTAGGGGGGGGCACCTATGGCTACACCTTC. Amino acids: CASSVGGGTYGYTF.